The 14 T cell receptor beta chains below were found in one sample sequenced in a study of blood T cell repertoires in COVID-19. Clones were sequenced by immunoSEQ multiplex PCR, and TCRdb holds only the in-frame ones, with some missing. The sample holds 100,000 or so clones; around 89% are singletons and the top ten take about a fifth. Sequenced: peripheral blood. Receptors were obtained from a human donor with acute or convalescent COVID-19. The donor label of this sample is uncertain.

This clone was detected a few times. The rearrangement links TRBV28 to TRBJ2-5; D is unresolved. This CDR3 is 14 amino acids long. V lost 1 base and J lost 0, with 6 bases in between. Germline loops: CDR1 MDHEN, CDR2 SYDVKM. CDR3 DNA: TGTGCCAGCAGTTTATATCGTTACCAAGAGACCCAGTACTTC. Amino acids: CASSLYRYQETQYF.

The rearrangement joins TRBV7-3 to TRBJ2-1, with 7 bases that match TRBD2. This CDR3 comprises 13 residues. Looked up from germline, CDR1 is SGHTA and CDR2 is FQGTGA. The V segment lost 5 bases and the J segment 5 bases; nucleotides outside the gene matches: 3. The DNA of the CDR3 is TGTGCCAGCAGCATCCTAGCGGACAATGAGCAGTTCTTC. Its protein is CASSILADNEQFF.

The chain employs TRBV7-3 and TRBJ2-3; a weak D match, TRBD2 (5 bases). Germline V gene sequence: CDR1 SGHTA, CDR2 FQGTGA. The CDR3 covers 15 residues. The germline V and J ends were trimmed by 5 bases and 0 bases, with 12 bases remaining between them. The CDR3 reads CASSPTGFSTDTQYF. CDR3 nucleotides: TGTGCCAGCAGCCCGACGGGGTTTAGCACAGATACGCAGTATTTT.

Only one count was recorded for this clone. This sequence joins TRBV14 and TRBJ1-2; 7 bases are shared with TRBD1. J was trimmed by 3 bases and V by 4 bases; bases with no gene match: 8. The CDR3 covers 15 residues. The germline gives CDR1 SGHDN, CDR2 FVKESK. CDR3 sequence: CASSLGQATYYGYTF. DNA for the CDR3: TGTGCCAGCAGCCTAGGACAGGCGACTTACTATGGCTACACCTTC.

The chain couples TRBV5-1 to TRBJ1-1; TRBD1 matches at 9 bases. Germline assignment: CDR1 SGHRS and CDR2 YFSETQ. V shed 0 bases, J shed 1 base, and the junction held 10 bases outside the gene matches. The CDR3 has 18 amino acids. The CDR3 coding sequence is TGCGCCAGCAGCTTGGCATATCAACCGGGACAGGGGAACACTGAAGCTTTCTTT. Its translation is CASSLAYQPGQGNTEAFF.

DNA of the CDR3: TGTGCCAGCAGCTTACGGGGGGCGAACACCGGGGAGCTGTTTTTT. Translating gives CASSLRGANTGELFF. This chain links TRBV5-6 with TRBJ2-2, with 7 nucleotides matching TRBD2. With 2 bases clipped from V and 0 bases from J, the junction kept 1 base outside the gene matches. CDR1 is SGHDT and CDR2 is YYEEEE in the germline V gene. This CDR3 spans 15 amino acids.

J is TRBJ1-2 and V is TRBV9; D unclear. Trimming removed 4 bases from V and 8 bases from J, with 12 bases in between. CDR1 SGDLS and CDR2 YYNGEE come from the germline V gene. The CDR3 spans 12 residues. The CDR3 region has the DNA TGTGCCAGCAGCACCGAGGTTTTGGGCTACACCTTC. This sequence encodes CASSTEVLGYTF.

The CDR3 nucleotides read TGTGCCAGCAGCCGCGACGGGGAGCTGTTTTTT. Encoded protein: CASSRDGELFF. This chain connects TRBV9 to TRBJ2-2, with no clear D. V gave up 4 bases and J gave up 7 bases, with 5 bases separating them. Germline V gene lookup returns CDR1 SGDLS and CDR2 YYNGEE. This CDR3 contains 11 residues.

A single count supports this clone. The chain links TRBV2 to TRBJ1-5; the D is unclear. Trimming shortened V by 0 bases and J by 2 bases, and 8 bases separated the two germline ends. The CDR3 extends over 15 amino acids. Germline V gene data show CDR1 as SNHLY and CDR2 as FYNNEI. CDR3 in DNA: TGTGCCAGCAGTGAAGCGCTTCGGGGCAATCAGCCCCAGCATTTT. Translation gives CASSEALRGNQPQHF.

This rearrangement joins TRBV28 to TRBJ2-7; D might be TRBD1 (6 bases). With 9 bases removed from V and 7 bases from J, the gap between germline ends came to 19 bases. Per germline, CDR1 MDHEN and CDR2 SYDVKM. The CDR3 is made up of 13 amino acids. The CDR3: CASEGGIGLEQYF. The CDR3, as DNA: TGTGCCAGTGAAGGGGGTATAGGTTTAGAGCAGTACTTC.

The chain employs TRBV28 and TRBJ1-4; TRBD1 is a possible D gene (6 bases). The CDR3 consists of 14 residues. The V and J ends lost 6 bases and 8 bases respectively, with 16 bases between them. CDR1 is MDHEN and CDR2 is SYDVKM in the germline V gene. The DNA for the CDR3 is TGTGCCAGCAGCCCCGGACAGATAATGGAAAAACTGTTTTTT. This codes for CASSPGQIMEKLFF.

This sequence joins TRBV4-2 and TRBJ2-3, with D tentatively TRBD1 (6 bases). The CDR3 is 16 amino acids. Looked up from germline, CDR1 is LGHNA and CDR2 is YNFKEQ. V was pared by 1 base and J by 5 bases, with 16 bases between. CDR3 sequence: CASSQAGQGQGDTQYF. The CDR3 nucleotides read TGTGCCAGCAGCCAAGCTGGGCAGGGGCAGGGAGATACGCAGTATTTT.

This sequence joins TRBV10-3 and TRBJ1-1, with TRBD1 identical over 10 bases. The CDR3 sequence is 17 residues long. The V gene's germline CDR1 is ENHRY and CDR2 SYGVKD. The J segment lost 1 base and the V segment lost 11 bases, leaving 16 bases of the junction unmatched. CDR3 bases: TGTGCCTCATCGTCTTCGACAGGGGGCCTACGGAACACTGAAGCTTTCTTT. It yields the protein CASSSSTGGLRNTEAFF.

This clone was seen once. A junction boundary mismatches the germline segment, possibly from a read error. The CDR3 DNA follows: TGTGCCAGCAGCCCCCCTGGGGCAAACGTCCTGACTTTC. It translates to CASSPPGANVLTF. The chain links TRBV6-6 to TRBJ2-6, with a tentative D call TRBD1 (5 bases). Germline V gene sequence: CDR1 MNHNY, CDR2 SVGAGI (reference sequence). CDR3 length equals 13 residues.